The next 21 T cell receptor beta chains were all read from a single sample in a study of CD8 T cells in ankylosing spondylitis. A single record per CDR3 protein comes from TCRdb applying MiXCR to the 5' RACE reads. The data show roughly 180,000 distinct CDR3 sequences, roughly 13% seen once. Sequencing used blood, either unsorted or a sorted T cell fraction (not recorded which). These receptor sequences come from a male donor with ankylosing spondylitis or in good health (not recorded which).

This rearrangement joins TRBV27 to TRBJ2-3; D unclear. This CDR3 is 18 amino acids long. The V and J ends lost 2 bases and 3 bases respectively, with 21 bases between them. Per germline, CDR1 MNHEY and CDR2 SMNVEV (reference sequence). The CDR3 here is CASSLDSRYTDGTDTQYF. As DNA, the CDR3 is TGTGCCAGCAGTTTAGATAGTAGGTACACCGACGGGACAGATACGCAGTATTTT.

This clonotype was recorded a few times. The chain has TRBV7-9 and TRBJ2-3; D is possibly TRBD2 (5 bases). Trimming removed 5 bases from V and 3 bases from J, with 15 bases in between. The CDR3 is 15 residues long. The germline CDR1 and CDR2 sequences are SEHNR and FQNEAQ (reference sequence). CDR3 bases: TGTGCCAGCAGCCCCCATTGGGGAGCGACAGATACGCAGTATTTT. Translation gives CASSPHWGATDTQYF.

The rearrangement uses TRBV12-3 or TRBV12-4 and TRBJ1-5; the D is unclear. CDR3 length equals 12 residues. Trimming stripped 3 bases from V and 13 bases from J, with 13 bases between. This CDR3 is CASSFSPPHQHF. For the CDR3, the DNA is TGTGCCAGCAGTTTTTCCCCTCCCCATCAGCATTTT.

This clonotype was counted a few times. CDR3 region: CSVEADSYEQYF. The CDR3 region has the DNA TGCAGCGTTGAAGCGGACAGTTACGAGCAGTACTTC. The chain combines TRBV29-1 with TRBJ2-7, with a weak D call TRBD1 (6 bases). Germline loops: CDR1 SQVTM, CDR2 ANQGSEA. Between the trimmed V and J ends, which lost 1 base and 4 bases, there was a span of 8 bases. The CDR3 has 12 residues.

This clonotype was seen a few times. The chain carries TRBV15 and TRBJ2-5; TRBD2 might be the D (6 bases). V gave up 1 base and J gave up 5 bases, with 14 bases separating them. The CDR3 runs to 15 residues. Germline assignment: CDR1 LNHNV and CDR2 YYDKDF (reference sequence). CDR3 DNA sequence: TGTGCCACCAGCAGAGTAGGCGGGGTAACGGAGACCCAGTACTTC. Amino acid sequence: CATSRVGGVTETQYF.

The chain links TRBV5-1 to TRBJ1-1, with D perhaps matching TRBD1 (5 bases). The germline CDR1 and CDR2 sequences are SGHRS and YFSETQ. The germline V and J ends were trimmed by 0 bases and 4 bases, with 13 bases remaining between them. The CDR3 has 15 residues. The CDR3 DNA follows: TGCGCCAGCAGCTTGGGGGCTTACGGGGCCACTGAAGCTTTCTTT. Residues: CASSLGAYGATEAFF.

This clonotype appeared a single time. This chain links TRBV5-1 with TRBJ1-1, with TRBD1 identical over 9 bases. This CDR3 is built from 16 residues. Germline V gene sequence: CDR1 SGHRS, CDR2 YFSETQ. After removal of 4 bases from V and 0 bases from J, the junction contained 7 bases not matched to a gene. The CDR3 protein is CASSPGQGRMNTEAFF. The CDR3 bases are TGCGCCAGCAGCCCGGGACAGGGTCGGATGAACACTGAAGCTTTCTTT. The full variable domain, rest sourced from reference TRBV5-1 and TRBJ1-1, is KAGVTQTPRYLIKTRGQQVTLSCSPISGHRSVSWYQQTPGQGLQFLFEYFSETQRNKGNFPGRFSGRQFSNSRSEMNVSTLELGDSALYLCASSPGQGRMNTEAFFGQGTRLTVV.

The gene calls are TRBV12-5 and TRBJ1-1; D unresolved. V lost 0 bases and J lost 0, with 5 bases in between. Germline assignment: CDR1 LGHNT and CDR2 FRNRAP. The CDR3 covers 14 residues. The CDR3 loop is CASGLVAVNTEAFF. The DNA of the CDR3 is TGTGCTAGTGGTTTGGTAGCTGTGAACACTGAAGCTTTCTTT.

This clonotype was observed a handful of times. The chain has TRBV4-1 and TRBJ1-2, with D uncertain. CDR1 and CDR2 from the germline V gene are MGHRA and YSYEKL. This CDR3 region has 13 residues. V lost 4 bases, J lost 8 bases, and 14 bases lay in between. In DNA form, the CDR3 reads TGCGCCAGCAGCCCTCGGAGTCGGGAAGGCTACACCTTC. It specifies CASSPRSREGYTF.

In this sample, this clonotype turned up a few times. This sequence joins TRBV4-2 and TRBJ2-7, with a possible D match to TRBD2 (6 bases). CDR3 length equals 15 residues. V was clipped by 0 bases and J by 2 bases, with 11 bases between them. Germline-derived CDR1 and CDR2 are LGHNA and YNFKEQ. As DNA, the CDR3 is TGTGCCAGCAGCCAAGACGGGGACTTTCCCTACGAGCAGTACTTC. Translated: CASSQDGDFPYEQYF.

This clonotype was counted only a few times. The gene calls are TRBV7-8 and TRBJ1-5; TRBD1 aligns across 7 bases. With 0 bases clipped from V and 3 bases from J, the junction kept 5 bases outside the gene matches. Germline CDR1 is SGHVS and CDR2 is FQNEAQ. The CDR3 loop spans 16 amino acids. This CDR3 reads CASSLALDRANQPQHF. Here the CDR3 DNA reads TGTGCCAGCAGCTTAGCGTTAGACAGGGCCAATCAGCCCCAGCATTTT.

This clonotype was picked up a small number of times. As DNA, the CDR3 is TGTGCCTGGGGAACGGGCCCGGCGTCCACAGATACGCAGTATTTT. It specifies CAWGTGPASTDTQYF. The chain carries TRBV30 and TRBJ2-3; D is unresolved. CDR1 and CDR2 from the germline V gene are GTSNPN and SVGIG (reference sequence). CDR3 length: 15 residues. The germline V and J ends were trimmed by 5 bases and 2 bases, with 17 bases remaining between them.

The chain combines TRBV7-9 with TRBJ2-7, with D possibly called TRBD1 or TRBD2 (5 bases each). CDR1 and CDR2 (germline): SEHNR, FQNEAQ (reference sequence). V shed 5 bases and J shed 3 bases, with 8 bases lying between them. There are 12 residues in the CDR3. CDR3 amino acids: CASSGDVYEQYF. The CDR3 nucleotides read TGTGCCAGCAGCGGGGACGTCTACGAGCAGTACTTC. Complete variable domain (other parts from reference TRBV7-9 and TRBJ2-7): DTGVSQNPRHKITKRGQNVTFRCDPISEHNRLYWYRQTLGQGPEFLTYFQNEAQLEKSRLLSDRFSAERPKGSFSTLEIQRTEQGDSAMYLCASSGDVYEQYFGPGTRLTVT.

The V gene is TRBV28, the J gene TRBJ2-3; no clear D gene. Trimming shortened V by 8 bases and J by 10 bases, and 13 bases separated the two germline ends. The CDR3 consists of 11 residues. Germline V gene sequence: CDR1 MDHEN, CDR2 SYDVKM. The CDR3 coding sequence is TGTGCCAGCGGCACCAGGTTGCCGCAGTATTTT. Translated, it gives CASGTRLPQYF.

In its sample, this clonotype was seen a few times. The chain combines TRBV4-1 with TRBJ2-1; D is uncertain. The germline CDR1 and CDR2 sequences are MGHRA and YSYEKL. Trimming left V 4 bases short and J 3 bases short, with 16 bases between. The CDR3 contains 16 residues. This chain's CDR3 is CASSRSGADNYNEQFF. CDR3 DNA sequence: TGCGCCAGCAGCCGGTCGGGCGCAGACAACTACAATGAGCAGTTCTTC.

This clonotype was seen a few times. This chain joins TRBV5-5 and TRBJ2-7; possibly TRBD1 or TRBD2 for D (5 bases each). V shed 4 bases and J shed 3 bases, with 17 bases lying between them. Germline values: CDR1 SGHKS, CDR2 YYEKEE (reference sequence). CDR3 length: 15 residues. CDR3 in DNA: TGTGCCAGCAGCATTCCCGGGACGGGGAGCTACGAGCAGTACTTC. Encoded protein: CASSIPGTGSYEQYF. The complete variable domain, with remaining parts taken from reference TRBV5-5 and TRBJ2-7, reads DAGVTQSPTHLIKTRGQQVTLRCSPISGHKSVSWYQQVLGQGPQFIFQYYEKEERGRGNFPDRFSARQFPNYSSELNVNALLLGDSALYLCASSIPGTGSYEQYFGPGTRLTVT.

The rearrangement joins TRBV9 to TRBJ2-1; D is unclear. This CDR3 has 15 amino acids. V gave up 0 bases and J gave up 0 bases, with 7 bases separating them. Germline V gene data show CDR1 as SGDLS and CDR2 as YYNGEE. CDR3 region: CASSVVGSSYNEQFF. As DNA, the CDR3 is TGTGCCAGCAGCGTAGTCGGAAGCTCCTACAATGAGCAGTTCTTC.

The genes are TRBV4-1 and TRBJ1-1, with D uncertain. From germline, CDR1 is MGHRA and CDR2 YSYEKL. This CDR3 contains 11 residues. Trimming shortened V by 1 base and J by 7 bases, and 4 bases separated the two germline ends. This chain's CDR3 is CASSQAGEAFF. Written as DNA, the CDR3 is TGCGCCAGCAGCCAAGCGGGTGAAGCTTTCTTT.

This clonotype has a handful of counts. The chain employs TRBV7-2 and TRBJ2-3; D remains unclear. Per germline, CDR1 SGHTA and CDR2 FQGNSA. This CDR3 contains 15 residues. Trimming cost V 2 bases and J 3 bases, with 12 bases left between them. The CDR3 sequence is CASSLFSIGTDTQYF. Written as DNA, the CDR3 is TGTGCCAGCAGCTTATTTAGTATAGGGACAGATACGCAGTATTTT.

In this sample, this clonotype turned up a few times. This chain uses TRBV6-1 with TRBJ2-7, with D perhaps TRBD1 (6 bases). Germline values: CDR1 MNHNS, CDR2 SASEGT. Trimming shortened V by 6 bases and J by 6 bases, and 15 bases separated the two germline ends. The CDR3 extends over 13 amino acids. The chain's CDR3 is CASRAGAPTEQYF. In nucleotides, the CDR3 is TGTGCCAGCAGGGCAGGGGCACCTACCGAGCAGTACTTC.

The chain recombines TRBV4-1 with TRBJ2-3, with D possibly called TRBD1 or TRBD2 (5 bases each). Per the germline V gene, CDR1 is MGHRA and CDR2 is YSYEKL. V lost 6 bases to trimming and J lost 4 bases, with 17 bases between them. This CDR3 has 15 amino acids. The chain's CDR3 is CASRAAYGTADTQYF. For the CDR3, the DNA is TGCGCCAGCAGGGCGGCTTACGGGACCGCAGATACGCAGTATTTT.